This TCR beta chain stems from a study of beta chain features in type 1 diabetes. Study-wide results and limits: Moderately but significantly shorter TCRB CDR3s were found in Type 1 diabetes patients in all four CD4+ subsets.

This clone showed up just a few times. The target antigen is unknown. The germline V gene encodes CDR1 LNHDA and CDR2 SQIVND (reference sequence). V lost 8 bases to trimming and J lost 1 base, with 12 bases between them. The CDR3 is 14 amino acids. What was sequenced were expressed TCRB transcripts, since all of the isolated RNA had been reverse transcribed. The repertoire was sequenced with immunoSEQ multiplex PCR; TCRdb's copy has only in-frame clones and lacks some. The table has 200,000 to 250,000 clones, approximately 11% seen once. The sequence derives from a man aged 18 to 29 in good health. Source material: central memory CD4+ T cells from blood. The J gene is TRBJ2-1, the V gene TRBV19; D is possibly TRBD2 (5 bases). CDR3 residues: CASHPRTSYNEQFF. The CDR3 DNA is TGTGCCAGTCACCCCCGGACTTCCTACAATGAGCAGTTCTTC.